The entry that follows covers one T cell receptor beta chain sequence. No cognate antigen has been identified for it. No quality values exist for individual bases; no much larger clone is one base distant. Peripheral blood CD8+ and CD4+ T cells from healthy donors, Susac syndrome patients and multiple sclerosis patients were profiled by high-throughput TCR beta sequencing. The Susac syndrome patients fulfilled recently defined diagnostic criteria for either definite or probable disease. Bulk CD8+ and CD4+ T cells were purified by magnetic negative isolation, while CD8+ TEMRA cells were enriched using FACS. Blood was drawn into EDTA tubes, processed within 24 hours, and PBMCs were isolated by density gradient centrifugation. PBMCs intended for TCR sequencing were cryopreserved in liquid nitrogen and thawed later in a water bath at 37 degrees C. The sorted or isolated CD4+, CD8+ and CD8+ TEMRA cells had a purity of 90% or higher.

This sample was included in a study of CD8 T cells in Susac syndrome (dated by TCRdb to between 2018 and 2020). Turning to the overall study: Among the Susac syndrome patients who were sequenced, clinically active disease was present in roughly six and clinical remission was observed in about eight. Repertoire sequencing was used to test whether CD8+ T cell activation and differentiation in Susac syndrome was antigen driven. At blood withdrawal, Susac syndrome patients were therapy-naive, treated with corticosteroids (with IVIg additionally given to some), or treated with IVIg alone. The clonality of the CD8+ T cell repertoire was compared across some eleven healthy donors, about 14 Susac syndrome patients and 15 multiple sclerosis patients. The paper as a whole reports these results and caveats: The number of individuals in the TCR sequencing and HLA analysis was recognized as being relatively small. Clonal expansion was seen in Susac syndrome CD8+ repertoires, peaking in CD8+ TEMRA cells and being greater in clinically active patients than in remitting ones. Approximately 15 Susac-specific public clones were identified in the total CD8+ repertoire, and roughly five Susac-specific public clones were identified in the CD8+ TEMRA repertoire.

Its CDR3 holds 16 amino acids, cysteine through phenylalanine. Only CDR3 DNA is held: 48 bases, read in frame from base 1. Trimming leaves V shorter by 4 bases and J shorter by 2 bases, with the junction holding 4 bases beyond the gene matches. Taken from the germline V gene (reference sequence), the CDR1 and CDR2 loops are PRHDT and FYEKMQ. RNA was extracted using the RNeasy kit, and about 0.45 to 1 ug of the RNA was reverse transcribed with random hexamers. The immunoSEQ multiplex PCR assay, covering 54 Vbeta and 13 Jbeta segments, was used to amplify TCR beta CDR3 regions. PCR amplification bias was corrected using a synthetic template baseline for primer optimization and computational correction. The original pipeline was this. Reads were annotated to V, D and J genes according to IMGT and were analyzed with immunoSEQ Analyzer, with only productive sequences retained. Clonality was calculated as one minus the Shannon entropy normalized by log2 of the number of productive unique sequences. Public and private clones were assessed among the 100 most prevalent clones of each patient and control. Clones were defined as Susac-specific if absent from the healthy and MS cohorts, from 1052 published viral clones and from other ImmuneACCESS disease sequences. TCRdb handled the public reads itself, with Q25 trimming in fastp and clone calling in MiXCR, and kept productive beta chains. Duplicate CDR3 protein sequences are folded into a single record with the most common DNA and genes. The V and J calls here are based on TCRdb, not the publication. The sample table lists tens of thousands of distinct CDR3 sequences, around 94% of them with a count of one. The ten largest account for 0.52% of the sample.

This sequence was found in a human donor with Susac syndrome. The rearranged segments are TRBV13 and TRBJ2-3; 12 bases in between match TRBD2. The sequenced sample consisted of CD8+ T cells from PBMCs. The CDR3 protein is CASSSRLAGDTDTQYF. The DNA sequence is given as TGTGCCAGCAGCTCTAGACTAGCGGGGGACACAGATACGCAGTATTTT.